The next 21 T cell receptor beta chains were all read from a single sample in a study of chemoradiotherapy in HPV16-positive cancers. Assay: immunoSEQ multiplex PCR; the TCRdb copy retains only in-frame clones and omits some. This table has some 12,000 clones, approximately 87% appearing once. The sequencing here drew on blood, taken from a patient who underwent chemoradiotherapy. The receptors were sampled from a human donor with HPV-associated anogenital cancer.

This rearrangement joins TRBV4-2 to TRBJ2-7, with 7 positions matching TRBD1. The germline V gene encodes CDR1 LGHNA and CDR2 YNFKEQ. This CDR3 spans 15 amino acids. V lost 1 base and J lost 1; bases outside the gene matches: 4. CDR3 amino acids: CASSQATGVSYEQYF. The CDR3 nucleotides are TGTGCCAGCAGCCAAGCCACAGGGGTTTCCTACGAGCAGTACTTC.

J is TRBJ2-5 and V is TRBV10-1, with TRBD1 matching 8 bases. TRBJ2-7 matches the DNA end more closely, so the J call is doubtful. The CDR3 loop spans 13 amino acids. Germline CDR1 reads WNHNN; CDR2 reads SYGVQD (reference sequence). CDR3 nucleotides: TGCGCCAGCAGTTTACAGGGGGTCGGCGAGCAGTACTTC. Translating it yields CASSLQGVGEQYF.

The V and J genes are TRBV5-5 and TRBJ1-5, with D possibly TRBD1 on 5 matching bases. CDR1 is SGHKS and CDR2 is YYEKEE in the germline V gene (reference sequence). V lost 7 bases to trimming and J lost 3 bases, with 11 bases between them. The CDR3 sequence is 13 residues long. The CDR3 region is CASRGQDNQPQHF. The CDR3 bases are TGTGCCAGCCGCGGACAAGACAATCAGCCCCAGCATTTT.

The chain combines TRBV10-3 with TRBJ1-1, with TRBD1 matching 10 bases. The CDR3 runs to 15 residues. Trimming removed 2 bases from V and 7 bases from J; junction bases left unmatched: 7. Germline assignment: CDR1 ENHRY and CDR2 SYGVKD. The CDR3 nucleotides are TGTGCCATCAGTGAGCCCGGGACAGGGGTGATTGAAGCTTTCTTT. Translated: CAISEPGTGVIEAFF.

The CDR3 bases are TGCGCCAGCAGCCCAAGACCGGGAACTGAAGCTTTCTTT. This encodes CASSPRPGTEAFF. The chain carries TRBV4-1 and TRBJ1-1; no clear D gene. The CDR3 is made up of 13 amino acids. Germline V gives CDR1 MGHRA, CDR2 YSYEKL. Trimming pared 4 bases from V and 5 bases from J, leaving 11 bases between.

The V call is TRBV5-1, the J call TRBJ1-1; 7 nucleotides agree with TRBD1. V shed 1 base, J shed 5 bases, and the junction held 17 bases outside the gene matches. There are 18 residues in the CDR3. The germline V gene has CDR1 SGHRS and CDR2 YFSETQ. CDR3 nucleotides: TGCGCCAGCAGCTTGAGGGCTCCTACGGTCAGGGGGTATACTGAAGCTTTCTTT. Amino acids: CASSLRAPTVRGYTEAFF. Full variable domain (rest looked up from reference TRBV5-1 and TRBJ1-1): KAGVTQTPRYLIKTRGQQVTLSCSPISGHRSVSWYQQTPGQGLQFLFEYFSETQRNKGNFPGRFSGRQFSNSRSEMNVSTLELGDSALYLCASSLRAPTVRGYTEAFFGQGTRLTVV.

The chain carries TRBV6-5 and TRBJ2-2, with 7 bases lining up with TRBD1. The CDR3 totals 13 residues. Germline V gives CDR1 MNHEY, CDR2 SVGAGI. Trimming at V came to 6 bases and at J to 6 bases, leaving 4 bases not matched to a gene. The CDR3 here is CASSFTGAGELFF. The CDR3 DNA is TGTGCCAGCAGCTTCACAGGGGCCGGGGAGCTGTTTTTT.

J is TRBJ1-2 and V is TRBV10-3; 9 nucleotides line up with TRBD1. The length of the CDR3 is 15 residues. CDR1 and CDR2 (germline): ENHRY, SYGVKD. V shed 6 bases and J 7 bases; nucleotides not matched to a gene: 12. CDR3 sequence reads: CAISEKPDRGIGYTF. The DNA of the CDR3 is TGTGCCATCAGCGAAAAACCTGACAGGGGGATTGGCTACACCTTC.

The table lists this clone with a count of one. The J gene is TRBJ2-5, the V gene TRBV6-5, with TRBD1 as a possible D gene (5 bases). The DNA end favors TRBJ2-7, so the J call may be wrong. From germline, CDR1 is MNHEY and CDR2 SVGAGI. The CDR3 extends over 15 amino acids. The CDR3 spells CASTSGHRNTYEQYF. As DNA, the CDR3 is TGTGCCAGCACCTCCGGACACAGAAACACCTACGAGCAGTACTTC.

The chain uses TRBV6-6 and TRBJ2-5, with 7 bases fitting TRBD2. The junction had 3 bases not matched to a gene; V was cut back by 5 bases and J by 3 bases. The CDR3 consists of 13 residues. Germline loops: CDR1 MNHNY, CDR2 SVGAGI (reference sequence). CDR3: CASSPLAEETQYF. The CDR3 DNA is TGTGCCAGCAGTCCGCTAGCGGAAGAGACCCAGTACTTC.

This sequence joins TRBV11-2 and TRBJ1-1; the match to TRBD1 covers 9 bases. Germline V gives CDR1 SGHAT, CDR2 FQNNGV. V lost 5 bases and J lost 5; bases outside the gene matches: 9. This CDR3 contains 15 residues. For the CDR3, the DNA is TGTGCCAGCAGCACGCACTACAGGGGGCGGACTGAAGCTTTCTTT. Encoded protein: CASSTHYRGRTEAFF.

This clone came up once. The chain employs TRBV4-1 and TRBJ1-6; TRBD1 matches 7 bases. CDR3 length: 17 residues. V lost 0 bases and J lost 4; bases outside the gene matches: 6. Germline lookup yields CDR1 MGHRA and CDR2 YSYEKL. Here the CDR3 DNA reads TGCGCCAGCAGCCAAGAGGGAGCAGGGGGATATAATTCACCCCTCCACTTT. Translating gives CASSQEGAGGYNSPLHF.

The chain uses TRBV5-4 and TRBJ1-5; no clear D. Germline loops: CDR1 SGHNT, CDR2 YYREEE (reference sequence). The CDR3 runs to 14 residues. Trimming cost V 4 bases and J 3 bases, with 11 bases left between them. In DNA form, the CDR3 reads TGTGCCAGCAGCATCGACGGATACAATCAGCCCCAGCATTTT. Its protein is CASSIDGYNQPQHF.

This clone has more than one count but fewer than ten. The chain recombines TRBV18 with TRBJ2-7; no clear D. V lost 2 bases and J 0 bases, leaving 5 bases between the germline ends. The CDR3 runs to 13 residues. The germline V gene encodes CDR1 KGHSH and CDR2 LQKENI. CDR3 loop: CASSPAPSYEQYF. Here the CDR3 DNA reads TGTGCCAGCTCACCAGCCCCCTCCTACGAGCAGTACTTC.

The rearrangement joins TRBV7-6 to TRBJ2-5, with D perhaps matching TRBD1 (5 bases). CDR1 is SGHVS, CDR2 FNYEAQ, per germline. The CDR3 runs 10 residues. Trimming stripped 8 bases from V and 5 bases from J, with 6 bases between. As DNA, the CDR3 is TGTGCCAGCCAGGGCGAGACCCAGTACTTC. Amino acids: CASQGETQYF. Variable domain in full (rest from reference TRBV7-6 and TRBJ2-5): GAGVSQSPRYKVTKRGQDVALRCDPISGHVSLYWYRQALGQGPEFLTYFNYEAQQDKSGLPNDRFSAERPEGSISTLTIQRTEQRDSAMYRCASQGETQYFGPGTRLLVL.

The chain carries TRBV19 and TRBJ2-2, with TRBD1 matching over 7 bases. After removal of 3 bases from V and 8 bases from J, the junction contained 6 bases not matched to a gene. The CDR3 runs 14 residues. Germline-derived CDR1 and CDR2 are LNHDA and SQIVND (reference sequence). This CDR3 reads CASSIGTEVGELFF. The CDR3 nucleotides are TGTGCCAGTAGTATCGGGACAGAGGTGGGGGAGCTGTTTTTT.

The CDR3 nucleotides are TGTGCCAGCAGCGCGCCGAGAGTCGGGGGGTTCGAGACCCAGTACTTC. It encodes CASSAPRVGGFETQYF. The V call is TRBV13, the J call TRBJ2-5, with 7 nucleotides matching TRBD2. Germline V gene data show CDR1 as PRHDT and CDR2 as FYEKMQ (reference sequence). This CDR3 is 16 amino acids long. With 5 bases clipped from V and 5 bases from J, the junction kept 14 bases outside the gene matches.

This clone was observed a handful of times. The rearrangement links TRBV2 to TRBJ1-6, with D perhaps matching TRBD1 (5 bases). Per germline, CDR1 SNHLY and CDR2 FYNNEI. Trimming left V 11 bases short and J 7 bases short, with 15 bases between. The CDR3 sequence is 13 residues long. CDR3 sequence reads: CAGQGLQNSPLHF. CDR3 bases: TGTGCCGGCCAGGGACTGCAGAATTCACCCCTCCACTTT.

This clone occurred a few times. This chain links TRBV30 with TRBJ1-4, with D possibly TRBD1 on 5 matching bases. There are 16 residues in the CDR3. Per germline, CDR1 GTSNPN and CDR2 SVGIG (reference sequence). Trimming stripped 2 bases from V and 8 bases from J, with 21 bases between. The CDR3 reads CAWSWDQGGGREKLFF. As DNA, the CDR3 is TGTGCCTGGAGTTGGGACCAGGGAGGAGGGAGGGAAAAACTGTTTTTT. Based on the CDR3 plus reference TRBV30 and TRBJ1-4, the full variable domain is SQTIHQWPATLVQPVGSPLSLECTVEGTSNPNLYWYRQAAGRGLQLLFYSVGIGQISSEVPQNLSASRPQDRQFILSSKKLLLSDSGFYLCAWSWDQGGGREKLFFGSGTQLSVL.

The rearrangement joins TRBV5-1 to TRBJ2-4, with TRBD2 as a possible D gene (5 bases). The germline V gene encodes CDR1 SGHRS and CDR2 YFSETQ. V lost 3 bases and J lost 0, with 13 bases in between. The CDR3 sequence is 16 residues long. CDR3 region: CASSSEGDLAKNIQYF. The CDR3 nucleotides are TGCGCCAGCAGCTCCGAGGGAGATCTAGCCAAAAACATTCAGTACTTC.

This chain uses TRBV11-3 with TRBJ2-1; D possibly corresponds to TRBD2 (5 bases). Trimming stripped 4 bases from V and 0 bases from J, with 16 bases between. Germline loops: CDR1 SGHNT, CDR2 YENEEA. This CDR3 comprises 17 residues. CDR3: CASSSRSGLASYNEQFF. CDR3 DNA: TGTGCCAGCAGCTCCCGATCGGGCCTAGCCTCCTACAATGAGCAGTTCTTC.